This T cell receptor (beta chain) was obtained from a study of blood T cell repertoires in COVID-19. Study in general: The cDNA or gDNA used as material had been derived from T cells, B-cell-depleted T cells, or PBMCs.

Per the authors' pipeline: Estimated nucleated cell counts came from reference gene primer amplification. The method was immunoSEQ multiplex PCR; TCRdb's version includes in-frame clones alone and lacks a portion of them. D and trimming were read from the DNA, whereas the V and J calls and clone size are those reported in that table. The repertoire holds 100,000 to 150,000 clones, with 79% as singletons. In germline, CDR1 is LGHDT, CDR2 YNNKEL (reference sequence). This CDR3 has 12 residues. The V end lost 2 bases, the J end lost 9 bases, and 10 bases lay between the germline ends. This clone has a handful of counts.

The chain employs TRBV3-1 (or the pseudogene TRBV3-2) and TRBJ1-2; no clear D gene. Sample: peripheral blood. The TCR was taken from a man aged 35-49 years with active or convalescent COVID-19. The CDR3 spells CASSQREGRYTF. The CDR3, as DNA: TGTGCCAGCAGCCAACGAGAGGGCCGCTACACCTTC.